This record concerns one T cell receptor gamma chain sequence. Its target antigen remains unknown. No base quality values were provided; no much bigger clone lies one nucleotide off. Both library preparation methods relied on multiplex PCR with primers aimed at conserved V and J regions of the TCR genes. Purified and pooled amplicons were sequenced on an Illumina MiSeq platform. On the study's bioinformatics: V(D)J alignment, clonotype assembly and translation were performed with MiXCR, whereas functionality assessment and CDR3 repertoire analyses were performed with VDJtools. CDR3 followed the IMGT definition, and analyses included only productive sequences that used functional genes, leaving out ORF genes and pseudogenes. A custom Python script was used to search all patients and controls for identical amino acid CDR3s of major clonotypes (frequency >=5%). Clonotype frequencies in patients versus controls were compared with a one-sided non-parametric Wilcoxon test. For TCRdb, the public reads were processed anew by CATT, and duplicate DNA sequences were folded into one row. TCRdb, not the original authors, processed these V and J calls. This sample gives about 2,200 gamma-chain clones in total; roughly 10% of them show up just once. The ten most abundant clones make up 60% of the sample.

The source of the sample is a study of gamma delta lymphoproliferative disorders and STAT genes (dated by TCRdb to 2016 to 2018). A note on the overall study: Among the 9 sequenced Tgammadelta LGLL patients, 4 had symptomatic disease and 5 had an indolent course. The LymphoTrack Dx TCRG Assay was used to build gamma-chain libraries from a minimum of 50 ng of genomic DNA. Because no corresponding Invivoscribe delta assay was available, delta-chain libraries were prepared according to the EuroClonality-NGS working group standard operating procedure. The study profiled TCR gamma and delta CDR3 repertoires by deep sequencing in Tgammadelta lymphoproliferative disease patients and healthy controls, within a larger immunophenotypic and STAT-mutation study. The TCR-sequenced pilot group comprised fewer than 10 Tgammadelta large granular lymphocyte leukemia patients and a couple of hepatosplenic T-cell lymphoma patients. To confirm results, a couple of gamma-chain samples and every delta-chain sample were sequenced twice. General conclusions and limits of the study: Major clones in indolent patients were dominated by Vgamma9-JgammaP and Vdelta2-Ddelta3-Jdelta1 rearrangements, whereas these rearrangements were absent in symptomatic patients, in whom less common gene combinations were used. Leukemic cells were skewed toward terminal effectors, whereas control T cells likely spanned varied maturation stages, a difference potentially limiting comparisons between patients and controls. Almost every major gamma and delta clonotype found in patients was public, meaning shared with at least one healthy donor, with just a couple of gamma clonotypes being private to disease. It was noted by the authors that NGS specificity may be reduced at low frequencies, so confirmation of the public or private nature of leukemic clones is needed. When whole repertoires were clustered, gamma repertoires from patients formed a group apart from those of healthy controls, but delta repertoires showed no separation between the groups.

Counted from cysteine to phenylalanine, this CDR3 has 10 amino acids. Kept here is only the CDR3 DNA, which spans 30 bases and is read in frame from base 1. V trim: 8 bases; J trim: 10 bases; unmatched bases: 6. Genomic DNA from peripheral blood mononuclear cells isolated from patients and controls was used for TCR sequencing. The median age of the sequenced patients was around 63 years, and the group included four or five males and roughly 6 females. All patients came from a single hematology unit in Padova, Italy, and their diagnoses were reclassified as T-LGLL or HSTCL using the 2017 WHO criteria. All patient samples were collected while patients were off therapy or before therapy.

Source material: blood. This receptor was taken from a human donor with gamma-delta T-cell large granular lymphocyte leukemia. This receptor chain uses TRGV10 and TRGJ1 or TRGJ2. Here the J gene came from matching the DNA to germline, since TCRdb omits it. TRGV10 is noted as an ORF with a role that remains uncertain. The CDR3 protein is CAAWDRKKLF. The DNA is as follows: TGTGCTGCGTGGGATCGAAAGAAACTCTTT.